This is a list of T cell receptor beta chains from one sample in a study of CDR3 diversity in severe acne. TCRdb called the PCR reads again in MiXCR, with one record for every CDR3 protein. The sample includes fewer than 100,000 distinct CDR3 sequences, roughly 51% of them seen just once. The sample consisted of blood. All receptors come from a male donor in good health, without acne. Both conserved end residues are part of each CDR3. A D gene is named only where the DNA matches it firmly. Some rows have no size entry. The others give once, few or many, or a class for an expanded clone.

cdr3_aa: CSAQTGRDYGYTF; cdr3_nt: TGCAGTGCTCAGACAGGGCGGGACTATGGCTACACCTTC; j_call: TRBJ1-2; v_call: TRBV20-1; d_call: TRBD1; clone_size: few
cdr3_aa: CASNAPGNEKLFF; cdr3_nt: TGTGCCAGCAACGCCCCGGGCAATGAAAAACTGTTTTTT; j_call: TRBJ1-4; v_call: TRBV5-6; d_call: .; clone_size: many
cdr3_aa: CASSVSGRETDTQYF; cdr3_nt: TGTGCCAGCAGCGTTAGCGGGAGGGAGACAGATACGCAGTATTTT; j_call: TRBJ2-3; v_call: TRBV9; d_call: TRBD2; clone_size: many
cdr3_aa: CASSLAGADEKLFFGSGTQHF; cdr3_nt: .; j_call: TRBJ1-5; v_call: TRBV5-1; d_call: .; clone_size: .
cdr3_aa: CSARTSGGAYEQYF; cdr3_nt: TGCAGTGCTAGGACTAGCGGGGGGGCTTACGAGCAGTACTTC; j_call: TRBJ2-7; v_call: TRBV20-1; d_call: TRBD2; clone_size: .
cdr3_aa: CAINNGETSETQYF; cdr3_nt: TGTGCCATCAATAATGGGGAAACCTCAGAGACCCAGTACTTC; j_call: TRBJ2-5; v_call: TRBV10-3; d_call: .; clone_size: .
cdr3_aa: CASSPSEARAEQYF; cdr3_nt: TGTGCCAGCAGTCCGTCCGAGGCGCGTGCCGAGCAGTACTTC; j_call: TRBJ2-7; v_call: TRBV12-3/TRBV12-4; d_call: .; clone_size: once
cdr3_aa: CSALGEGTQYF; cdr3_nt: TGCAGTGCTCTAGGGGAAGGGACCCAGTACTTC; j_call: TRBJ2-5; v_call: TRBV20-1; d_call: .; clone_size: .
cdr3_aa: CAWSVGGITDTQYF; cdr3_nt: TGTGCCTGGAGTGTCGGAGGAATCACAGATACGCAGTATTTT; j_call: TRBJ2-3; v_call: TRBV30; d_call: .; clone_size: many
cdr3_aa: CASSPHATVQYF; cdr3_nt: TGTGCCAGCAGCCCACATGCCACCGTGCAGTACTTC; j_call: TRBJ2-7; v_call: TRBV11-2; d_call: .; clone_size: .
cdr3_aa: CASSHRPLAGVDSYNEQFF; cdr3_nt: TGCGCCAGCAGCCATCGACCTCTAGCGGGGGTTGACTCCTACAATGAGCAGTTCTTC; j_call: TRBJ2-1; v_call: TRBV5-1; d_call: TRBD2; clone_size: .
cdr3_aa: CASSVSSGKAQYF; cdr3_nt: TGTGCCAGCAGTGTTTCTAGCGGGAAGGCCCAGTACTTC; j_call: TRBJ2-5; v_call: TRBV7-2; d_call: TRBD2; clone_size: .
cdr3_aa: CAISMGPYSNQPQHF; cdr3_nt: TGTGCCATCAGCATGGGACCGTATAGCAATCAGCCCCAGCATTTT; j_call: TRBJ1-5; v_call: TRBV10-3; d_call: .; clone_size: many